This paragraph reports one TCR beta chain. Its antigen has not been determined. One base away there is no much larger clone; base qualities are not given. CDR1 and CDR2 were assigned from the germline V gene (reference sequence) as GTSNPN and SVGIG. The trim is 4 bases for V and 0 bases for J, with a gap of 8 bases between the germline ends. There are 13 amino acids in the CDR3, from cysteine to phenylalanine inclusive. Only the CDR3 region is kept as DNA, spanning 39 bases read in frame from base 1. TCR CDR3 regions were amplified from genomic DNA by multiplex PCR using the deep immunoSEQ assay. For each cell subset, the extracted genomic DNA was distributed evenly across all wells of several immunoSEQ 96-well plates, and each plate served as one replicate. For sorted subsets, approximately 210 ng genomic DNA, equal to 25,000 to 35,000 T cell genomes, was loaded into each replicate PCR. Purified libraries were measured with a Qubit 3.0 fluorometer, size-checked on a Bioanalyzer 2100, and measured again with the KAPA Library Quantification kit. A separate single-read 150-cycle Illumina NextSeq 550 flow cell was used to sequence each immunoSEQ 96-well plate. As for the original processing: The immunoSEQ output contained only junctional sequences without quality scores, so filtering could not match that applied to full-length reads. Sequences were annotated with PyIR, a Python wrapper for IgBLAST v1.9, and V/J genes and CDR3 were assigned using IMGT germline references. Reads with weak V/J assignments (E-value above 1e-6), missing CDR3, stop codons, out-of-frame junctions, or ambiguous translated residues were removed. A V3J clonotype was defined by an identical inferred V gene, J gene, and CDR3 amino acid sequence. Percentage overlap between repertoires was computed as shared unique clonotypes divided by the size of the smaller repertoire. Richness of each repertoire was evaluated using RTK rarefaction, the Chao1 estimator, and Recon v2.1 estimates of unobserved clonotypes. OLGA was used to compute generation probabilities for all TCRbeta clonotypes that the gDNA method yielded from a handful of donors. The immuneACCESS repertoire file appears here via TCRdb, limited to in-frame rearrangements. These files lack a portion of the clones; in checked studies, under half of the deficit traces to unresolved V genes, and the cause of the others is not known. V, J and clone size reflect that table, while D and trimming were determined from the DNA. The sample contains roughly 2.5 million clones, 85% to 95% of them found a single time. Around 0.14% of the sample rests with the top ten.

This sample stems from a study of shared clonotypes between healthy human individuals (dated by TCRdb to about 2020). Concerning the study at large: Two women and a few men aged 18 to 49 years were included in the cohort. Each donor's leukapheresis produced roughly between roughly 0.85 and 10 billion PBMCs. Per donor, three plates each were used for CD4 naive and CD4 memory, two for CD8 naive, and one for CD8 memory. To increase sequencing depth and limit assay-specific biases, TCR repertoire library preparation and sequencing were carried out by different laboratories using diverse techniques. To estimate repertoire size and how much clonotype sharing occurs between individuals, the study deeply sequenced the blood TCR repertoires of 4 to 6 healthy adults.

The donors were healthy, HIV-negative adults who had no recently reported acute infections or vaccinations. All donors were Caucasian adults living in Nashville, Tennessee, USA. CD4+ T cells were enriched by magnetic negative selection; naive cells were then positively selected on CD45RA, and the negative fraction formed the memory subset. Blood was obtained by leukapheresis, after which PBMCs were separated by Ficoll-Histopaque density gradient centrifugation and cryopreserved in liquid nitrogen vapor phase. Purity and quantity of every magnetically sorted T cell population were checked by analytical flow cytometry. Each sorted fraction had its genomic DNA isolated and then quantified by UV absorbance on a Nanodrop 2000c. What the authors observed across the whole study: Across a handful of donors, around 5% of naive CD4, 3% to 3.5% of naive CD8, around 2.1% of memory CD4, and 0.4% to 0.45% of memory CD8 clonotypes were shared. Sampling was limited to blood, and TCR repertoires in tissue likely differ from TCR repertoires in blood. Larger estimated clonotype richness was generally found for naive subsets than for memory subsets. Because the study included only a small number of donors, the genetic and exposure-history diversity represented was limited. Incomplete sequencing was indicated by rarefaction of sorted-subset datasets, despite the large sequencing depth. Higher generation probabilities were observed for clonotypes shared by all four sorted-subset donors than for non-shared clonotypes. Pairwise subsampling led to the expectation that sequencing depth would affect the degree of clonotype sharing among donors.

This sequence uses TRBV30 and TRBJ2-3, with TRBD2 perhaps the D gene, on 5 matching bases. Material: naive CD4+ T cells sorted from blood. The cell subset or site tag for this specimen amounts to: CD45RA+ positively selected. This TCR was sampled from a man between 18 and 29 years old in good health. The encoded CDR3 is CAWIGVSTDTQYF. Read as DNA, the sequence is TGTGCCTGGATCGGGGTCAGCACAGATACGCAGTATTTT.